The entry that follows covers one T cell receptor beta chain sequence. Its antigen is currently unknown. The record originates from a study of T cells in Graves' hyperthyroidism and ophthalmopathy. Criteria for exclusion of patients were uncontrolled infection, other autoimmune disease, pregnancy or lactation. The germline CDR1 and CDR2 sequences are MGHDK and SYGVNS. The CDR3 has 14 amino acids. Trimming took off 8 bases at V and 1 base at J, with 14 bases between the two ends. From RNA transcripts, TCR beta CDR3 regions were amplified. A set of HTBI primers served as the primers for a first-round RT-PCR of the TCR CDR3. TCRdb reprocessed the multiplex PCR reads via MiXCR and lists one record per CDR3 protein. This sample has fewer than 650,000 distinct CDR3 sequences, with 40% to 55% found just once. Study findings and constraints: Median prediction lead before ophthalmopathy onset was 5 to 7 months with the model. By a 13 V-J model, ophthalmopathy was set apart from stable hyperthyroidism. Peripheral blood also featured most of the thyroid clonotypes expanded above 0.001.

This rearrangement joins TRBV25-1 to TRBJ2-5; D not resolved. Sequences were obtained from peripheral blood or thyroid tissue (not recorded which). The sequence was collected from an adult woman with Graves' disease, either hyperthyroidism or ophthalmopathy (not recorded which). CDR3 in amino acids: CASGLGYGQETQYF. CDR3 coding DNA: TGTGCCAGCGGCCTGGGGTACGGCCAAGAGACCCAGTACTTC.